This record concerns one T cell receptor (beta chain) sequence. The study ran its PCR with 60 Vbeta and 13 Jbeta primers. The assay was immunoSEQ multiplex PCR, and TCRdb's table has in-frame clones only and misses some. The sample records about 130,000 clones, about 74% being singletons. This sample stems from a study of cytomegalovirus exposure and HLA in healthy donors. Germline V gene lookup returns CDR1 SNHLY and CDR2 FYNNEI. The CDR3 totals 14 residues. With 2 bases removed from V and 5 bases from J, the gap between germline ends came to 10 bases. The specimen was PBMCs. The chain links TRBV2 to TRBJ1-5; weak D call: TRBD1 (5 bases). The sequence came from a man aged 30 to 39 in good health and CMV-seronegative. CDR3 protein: CASSESTVDQPQHF. As DNA, the CDR3 is TGTGCCAGCAGTGAATCGACAGTAGATCAGCCCCAGCATTTT. Full variable domain (outside the CDR3, taken from reference TRBV2 and TRBJ1-5): EPEVTQTPSHQVTQMGQEVILRCVPISNHLYFYWYRQILGQKVEFLVSFYNNEISEKSEIFDDQFSVERPDGSNFTLKIRSTKLEDSAMYFCASSESTVDQPQHFGDGTRLSIL.